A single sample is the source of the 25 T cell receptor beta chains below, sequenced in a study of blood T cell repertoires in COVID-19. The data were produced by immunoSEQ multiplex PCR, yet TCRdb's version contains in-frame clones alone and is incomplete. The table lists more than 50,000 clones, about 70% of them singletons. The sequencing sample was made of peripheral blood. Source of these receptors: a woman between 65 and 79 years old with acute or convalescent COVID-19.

DNA of the CDR3: TGTGCCAGCAGCCTGCAGGGGTATGGCTACACCTTC. This sequence encodes CASSLQGYGYTF. This chain connects TRBV5-8 to TRBJ1-2, with D possibly being TRBD1 (6 bases). Trimming stripped 4 bases from V and 5 bases from J, with 9 bases between. The germline V gene encodes CDR1 SGHTS and CDR2 YDEGEE. The CDR3 length is 12 residues.

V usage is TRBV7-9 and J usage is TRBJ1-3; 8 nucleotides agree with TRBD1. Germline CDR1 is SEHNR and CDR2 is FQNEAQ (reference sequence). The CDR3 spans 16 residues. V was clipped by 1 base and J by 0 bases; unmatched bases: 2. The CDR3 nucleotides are TGTGCCAGCAGCTTAGGCCAGGGGGCCTCTGGAAACACCATATATTTT. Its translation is CASSLGQGASGNTIYF.

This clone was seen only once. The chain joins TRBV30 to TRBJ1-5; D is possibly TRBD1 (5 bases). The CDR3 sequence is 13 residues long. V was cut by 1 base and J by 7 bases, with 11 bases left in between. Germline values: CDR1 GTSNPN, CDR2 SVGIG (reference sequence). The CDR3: CAWSGRGGQPQHF. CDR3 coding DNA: TGTGCCTGGAGTGGGAGGGGAGGCCAGCCCCAGCATTTT.

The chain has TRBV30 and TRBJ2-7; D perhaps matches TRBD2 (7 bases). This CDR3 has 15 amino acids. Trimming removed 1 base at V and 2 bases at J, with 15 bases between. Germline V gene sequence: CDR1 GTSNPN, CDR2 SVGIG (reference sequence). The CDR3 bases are TGTGCCTGGAGTGAGGGGGGGGGAGCCGCCTACGAGCAGTACTTC. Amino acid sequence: CAWSEGGGAAYEQYF.

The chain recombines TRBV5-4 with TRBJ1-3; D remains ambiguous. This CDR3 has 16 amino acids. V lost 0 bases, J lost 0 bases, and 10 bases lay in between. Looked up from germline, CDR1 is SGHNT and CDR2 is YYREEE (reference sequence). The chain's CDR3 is CASSLGGSRSGNTIYF. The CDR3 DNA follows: TGTGCCAGCAGCTTGGGCGGGAGCCGCTCTGGAAACACCATATATTTT.

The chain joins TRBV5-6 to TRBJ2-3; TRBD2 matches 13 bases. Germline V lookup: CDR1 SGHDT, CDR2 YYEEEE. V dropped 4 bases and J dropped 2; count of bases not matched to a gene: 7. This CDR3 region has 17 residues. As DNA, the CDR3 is TGTGCCAGCAGCCTACTAGCGGGGGGGCAGAACACAGATACGCAGTATTTT. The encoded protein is CASSLLAGGQNTDTQYF.

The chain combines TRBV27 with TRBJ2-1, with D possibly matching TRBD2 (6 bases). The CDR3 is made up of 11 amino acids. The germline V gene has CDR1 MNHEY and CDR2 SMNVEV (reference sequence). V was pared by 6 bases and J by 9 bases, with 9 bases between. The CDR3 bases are TGTGCCAGCAGCCGGGGGATTGAGCAGTTCTTC. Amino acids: CASSRGIEQFF.

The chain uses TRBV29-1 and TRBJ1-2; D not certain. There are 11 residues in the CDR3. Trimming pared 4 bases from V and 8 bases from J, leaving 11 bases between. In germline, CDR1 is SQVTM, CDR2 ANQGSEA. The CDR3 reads CSVVEGSGYTF. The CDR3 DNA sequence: TGCAGCGTTGTTGAGGGTTCCGGCTACACCTTC.

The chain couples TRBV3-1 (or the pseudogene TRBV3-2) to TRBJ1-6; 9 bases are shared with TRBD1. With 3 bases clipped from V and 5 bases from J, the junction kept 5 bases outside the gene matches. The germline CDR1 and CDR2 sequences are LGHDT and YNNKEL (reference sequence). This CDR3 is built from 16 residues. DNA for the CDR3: TGTGCCAGCAGCCACAGCGACAGGGGGAATAATTCACCCCTCCACTTT. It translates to CASSHSDRGNNSPLHF.

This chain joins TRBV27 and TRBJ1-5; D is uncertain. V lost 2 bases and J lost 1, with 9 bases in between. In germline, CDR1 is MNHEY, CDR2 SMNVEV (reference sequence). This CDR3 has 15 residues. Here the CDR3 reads CASSLEGLSNQPQHF. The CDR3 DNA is TGTGCCAGCAGTTTAGAGGGTTTGAGCAATCAGCCCCAGCATTTT.

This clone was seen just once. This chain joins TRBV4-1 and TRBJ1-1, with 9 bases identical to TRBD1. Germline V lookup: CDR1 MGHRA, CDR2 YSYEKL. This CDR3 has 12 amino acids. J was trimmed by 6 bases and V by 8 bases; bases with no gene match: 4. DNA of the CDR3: TGCGCCAGCCGCGGGACAGGGCCTGAAGCTTTCTTT. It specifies CASRGTGPEAFF.

Written as DNA, the CDR3 is TGTGCCAGCAACCGGGAACCTCATGAAAAACTGTTTTTT. It specifies CASNREPHEKLFF. The chain uses TRBV2 and TRBJ1-4; D is unresolved. With 7 bases removed from V and 6 bases from J, the gap between germline ends came to 12 bases. CDR1 and CDR2 (germline): SNHLY, FYNNEI. The CDR3 has 13 residues.

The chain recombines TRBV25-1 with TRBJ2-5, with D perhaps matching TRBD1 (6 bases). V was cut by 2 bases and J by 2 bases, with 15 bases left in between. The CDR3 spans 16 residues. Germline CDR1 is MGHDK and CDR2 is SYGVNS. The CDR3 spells CASSEGSGAGQETQYF. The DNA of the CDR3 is TGTGCCAGCAGTGAAGGCTCAGGGGCTGGGCAAGAGACCCAGTACTTC.

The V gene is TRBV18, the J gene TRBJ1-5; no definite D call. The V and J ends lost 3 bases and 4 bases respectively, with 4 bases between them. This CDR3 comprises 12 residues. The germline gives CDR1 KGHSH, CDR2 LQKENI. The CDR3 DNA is TGTGCCAGCTCACCGACTAATCAGCCCCAGCATTTT. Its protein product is CASSPTNQPQHF.

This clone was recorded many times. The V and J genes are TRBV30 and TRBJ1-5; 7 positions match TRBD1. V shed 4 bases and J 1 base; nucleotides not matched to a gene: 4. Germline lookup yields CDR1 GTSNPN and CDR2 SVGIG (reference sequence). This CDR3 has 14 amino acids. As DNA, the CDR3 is TGTGCCTGGAAGGGACAGTCGAGCAATCAGCCCCAGCATTTT. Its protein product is CAWKGQSSNQPQHF.

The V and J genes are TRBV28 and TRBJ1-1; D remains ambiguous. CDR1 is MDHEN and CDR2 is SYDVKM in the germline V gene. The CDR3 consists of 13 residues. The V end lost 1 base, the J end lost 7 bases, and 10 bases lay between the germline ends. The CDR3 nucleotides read TGTGCCAGCAGTTTATTTCCGTCGAGTGAAGCTTTCTTT. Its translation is CASSLFPSSEAFF.

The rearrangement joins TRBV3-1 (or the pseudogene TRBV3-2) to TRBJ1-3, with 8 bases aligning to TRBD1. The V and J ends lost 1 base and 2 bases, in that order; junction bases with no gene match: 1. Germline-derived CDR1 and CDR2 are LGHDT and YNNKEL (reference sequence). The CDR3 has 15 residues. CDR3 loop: CASSQGTGTGNTIYF. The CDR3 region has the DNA TGTGCCAGCAGCCAAGGGACAGGGACTGGAAACACCATATATTTT.

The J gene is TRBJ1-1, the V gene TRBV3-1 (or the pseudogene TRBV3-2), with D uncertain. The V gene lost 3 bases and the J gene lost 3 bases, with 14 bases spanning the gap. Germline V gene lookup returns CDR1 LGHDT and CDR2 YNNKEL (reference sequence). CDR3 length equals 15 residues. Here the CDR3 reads CASSHYGGGHTEAFF. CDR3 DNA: TGTGCCAGCAGCCATTACGGCGGAGGTCACACTGAAGCTTTCTTT.

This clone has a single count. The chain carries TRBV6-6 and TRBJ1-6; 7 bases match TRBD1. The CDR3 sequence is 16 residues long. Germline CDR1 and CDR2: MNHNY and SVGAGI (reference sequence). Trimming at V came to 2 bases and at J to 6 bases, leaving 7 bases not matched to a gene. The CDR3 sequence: CASSYPGRGINSPLHF. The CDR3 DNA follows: TGTGCCAGCAGTTACCCCGGCAGGGGGATTAATTCACCCCTCCACTTT.

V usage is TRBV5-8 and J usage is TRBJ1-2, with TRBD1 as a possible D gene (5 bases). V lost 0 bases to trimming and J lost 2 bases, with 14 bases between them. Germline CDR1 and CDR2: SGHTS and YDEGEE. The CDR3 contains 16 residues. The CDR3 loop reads CASSLGGYRTNYGYTF. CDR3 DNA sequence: TGTGCCAGCAGCTTGGGGGGATACAGGACAAACTATGGCTACACCTTC.

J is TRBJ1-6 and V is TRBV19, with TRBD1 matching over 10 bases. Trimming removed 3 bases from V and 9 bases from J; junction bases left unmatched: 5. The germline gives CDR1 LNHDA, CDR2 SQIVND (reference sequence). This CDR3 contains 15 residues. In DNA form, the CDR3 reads TGTGCCAGTAGTATCTCGGGACAGGGGAGTTCACCCCTCCACTTT. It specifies CASSISGQGSSPLHF.

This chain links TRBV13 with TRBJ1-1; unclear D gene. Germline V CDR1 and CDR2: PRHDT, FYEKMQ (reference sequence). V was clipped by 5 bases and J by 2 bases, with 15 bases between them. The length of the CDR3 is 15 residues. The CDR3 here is CASSHEAGYNTEAFF. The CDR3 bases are TGTGCCAGCAGCCACGAGGCGGGGTACAACACTGAAGCTTTCTTT.

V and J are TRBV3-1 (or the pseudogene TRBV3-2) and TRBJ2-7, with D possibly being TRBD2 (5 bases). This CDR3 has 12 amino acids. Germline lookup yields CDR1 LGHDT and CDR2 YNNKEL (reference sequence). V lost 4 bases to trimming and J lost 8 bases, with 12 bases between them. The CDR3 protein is CASSPGGRQQYF. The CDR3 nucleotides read TGTGCCAGCAGCCCCGGAGGCCGGCAGCAGTACTTC.

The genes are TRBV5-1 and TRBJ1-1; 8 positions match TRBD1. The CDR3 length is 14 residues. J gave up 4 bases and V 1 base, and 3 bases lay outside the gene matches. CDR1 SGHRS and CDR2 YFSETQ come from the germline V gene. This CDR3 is CASSLRTGITEAFF. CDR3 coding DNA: TGCGCCAGCAGCTTGAGGACAGGGATCACTGAAGCTTTCTTT.

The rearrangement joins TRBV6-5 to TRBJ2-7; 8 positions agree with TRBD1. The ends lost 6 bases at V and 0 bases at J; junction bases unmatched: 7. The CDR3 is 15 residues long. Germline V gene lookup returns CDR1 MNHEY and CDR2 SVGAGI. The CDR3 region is CASRIDRGGSYEQYV. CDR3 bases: TGTGCCAGCAGGATTGACAGGGGAGGCTCCTACGAGCAGTACGTC.